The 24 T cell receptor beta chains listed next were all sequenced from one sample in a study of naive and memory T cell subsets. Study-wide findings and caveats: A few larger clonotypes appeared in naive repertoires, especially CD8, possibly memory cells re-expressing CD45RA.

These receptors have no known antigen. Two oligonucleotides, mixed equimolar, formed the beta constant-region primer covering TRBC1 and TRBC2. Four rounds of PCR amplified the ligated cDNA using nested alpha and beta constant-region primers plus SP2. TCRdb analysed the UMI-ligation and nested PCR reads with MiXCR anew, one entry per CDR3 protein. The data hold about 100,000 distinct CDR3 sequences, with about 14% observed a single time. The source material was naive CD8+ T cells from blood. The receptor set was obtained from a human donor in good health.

The DNA of the CDR3 is TGTGCCAGCAGCCCCTATGGCCCCCCAGGGGCCACTGAAGCTTTCTTT. It codes for CASSPYGPPGATEAFF. The chain couples TRBV5-5 to TRBJ1-1; TRBD1 might be the D (6 bases). Looked up from germline, CDR1 is SGHKS and CDR2 is YYEKEE (reference sequence). The CDR3 extends over 16 amino acids. The V and J ends lost 4 bases and 4 bases respectively, with 20 bases between them.

The CDR3: CASSFGLGQINEKLFF. The CDR3 DNA sequence: TGTGCCAGCAGTTTTGGTCTGGGTCAGATTAATGAAAAACTGTTTTTT. The chain is built from TRBV28 and TRBJ1-4, with no clear D. Trimming stripped 3 bases from V and 4 bases from J, with 15 bases between. CDR3 length: 16 amino acids. Germline-derived CDR1 and CDR2 are MDHEN and SYDVKM.

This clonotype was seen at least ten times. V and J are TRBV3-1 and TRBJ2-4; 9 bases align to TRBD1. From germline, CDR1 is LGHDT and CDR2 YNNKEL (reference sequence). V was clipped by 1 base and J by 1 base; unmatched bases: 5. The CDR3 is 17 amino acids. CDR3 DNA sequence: TGTGCCAGCAGCCAAGCCGGGACAGGGTTGGCCAAAAACATTCAGTACTTC. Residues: CASSQAGTGLAKNIQYF.

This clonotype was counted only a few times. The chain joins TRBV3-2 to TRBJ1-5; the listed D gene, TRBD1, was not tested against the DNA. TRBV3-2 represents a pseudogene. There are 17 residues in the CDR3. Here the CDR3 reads CASSQGQGPQRDQPQHF. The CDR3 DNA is TGTGCCAGCAGCCAAGGACAGGGGCCCCAGAGGGATCAGCCCCAGCATTTT.

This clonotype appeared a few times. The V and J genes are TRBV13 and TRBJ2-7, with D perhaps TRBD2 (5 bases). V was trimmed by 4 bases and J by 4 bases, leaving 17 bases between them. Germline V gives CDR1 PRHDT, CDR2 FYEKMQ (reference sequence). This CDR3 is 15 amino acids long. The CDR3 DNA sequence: TGTGCCAGCAGCTCGGACTTCTCGCCGGTTTACGAGCAGTACTTC. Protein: CASSSDFSPVYEQYF. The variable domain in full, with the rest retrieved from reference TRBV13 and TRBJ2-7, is AAGVIQSPRHLIKEKRETATLKCYPIPRHDTVYWYQQGPGQDPQFLISFYEKMQSDKGSIPDRFSAQQFSDYHSELNMSSLELGDSALYFCASSSDFSPVYEQYFGPGTRLTVT.

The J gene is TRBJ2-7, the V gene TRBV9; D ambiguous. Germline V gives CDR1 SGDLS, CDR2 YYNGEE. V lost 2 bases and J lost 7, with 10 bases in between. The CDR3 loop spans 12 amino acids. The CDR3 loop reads CASSVGDSEQYF. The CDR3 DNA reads TGTGCCAGCAGCGTCGGCGATTCAGAGCAGTACTTC.

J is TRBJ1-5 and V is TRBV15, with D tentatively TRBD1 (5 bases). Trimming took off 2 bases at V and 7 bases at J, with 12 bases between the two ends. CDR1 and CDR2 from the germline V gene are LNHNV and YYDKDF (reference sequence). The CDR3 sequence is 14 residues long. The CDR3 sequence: CATSRRSGGQPQHF. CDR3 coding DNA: TGTGCCACCAGCAGAAGGTCCGGGGGGCAGCCCCAGCATTTT.

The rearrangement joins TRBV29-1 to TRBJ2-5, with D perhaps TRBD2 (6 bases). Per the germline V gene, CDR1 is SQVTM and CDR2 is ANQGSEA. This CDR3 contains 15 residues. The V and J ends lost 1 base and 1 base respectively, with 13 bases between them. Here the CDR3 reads CSVEGLAAIQETQYF. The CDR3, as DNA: TGCAGCGTTGAAGGGTTAGCGGCGATCCAAGAGACCCAGTACTTC.

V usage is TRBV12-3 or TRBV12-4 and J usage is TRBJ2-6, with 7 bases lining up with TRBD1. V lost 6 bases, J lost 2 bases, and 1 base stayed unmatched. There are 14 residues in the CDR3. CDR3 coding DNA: TGTGCCAGCAGGGGGACAGCTGGGGCCAACGTCCTGACTTTC. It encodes CASRGTAGANVLTF.

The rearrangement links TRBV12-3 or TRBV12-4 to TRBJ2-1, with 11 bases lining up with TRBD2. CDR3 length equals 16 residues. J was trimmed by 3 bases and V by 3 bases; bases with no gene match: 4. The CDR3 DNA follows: TGTGCCAGCAGTTTCCAGACTAGCGGGAACTACAATGAGCAGTTCTTC. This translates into CASSFQTSGNYNEQFF.

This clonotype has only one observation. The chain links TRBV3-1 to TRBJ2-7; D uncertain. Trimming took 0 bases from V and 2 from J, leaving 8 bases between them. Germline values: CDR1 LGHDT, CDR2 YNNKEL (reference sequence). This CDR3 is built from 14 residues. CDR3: CASSQDFRAYEQYF. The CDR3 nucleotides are TGTGCCAGCAGCCAAGACTTCCGGGCCTACGAGCAGTACTTC.

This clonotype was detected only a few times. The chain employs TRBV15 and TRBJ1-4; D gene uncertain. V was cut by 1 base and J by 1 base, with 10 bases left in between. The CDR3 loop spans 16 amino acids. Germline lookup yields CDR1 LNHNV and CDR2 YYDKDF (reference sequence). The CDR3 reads CATSRAPRGTNEKLFF. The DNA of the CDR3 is TGTGCCACCAGCAGAGCCCCTCGGGGAACTAATGAAAAACTGTTTTTT.

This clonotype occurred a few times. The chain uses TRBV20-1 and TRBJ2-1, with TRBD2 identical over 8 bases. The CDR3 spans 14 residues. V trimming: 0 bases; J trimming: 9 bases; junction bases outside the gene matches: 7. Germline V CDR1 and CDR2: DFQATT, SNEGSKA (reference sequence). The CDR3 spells CSARDLRGEGEQFF. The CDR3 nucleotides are TGCAGTGCTAGAGATTTGCGGGGGGAGGGTGAGCAGTTCTTC.

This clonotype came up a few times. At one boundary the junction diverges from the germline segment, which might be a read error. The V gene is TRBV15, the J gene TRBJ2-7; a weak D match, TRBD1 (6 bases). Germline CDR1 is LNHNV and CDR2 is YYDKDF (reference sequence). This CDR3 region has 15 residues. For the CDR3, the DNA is TGTGCCAGCAGCAGACCCCCAGGGGTCGGGTACGAGCAGTACTTC. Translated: CASSRPPGVGYEQYF.

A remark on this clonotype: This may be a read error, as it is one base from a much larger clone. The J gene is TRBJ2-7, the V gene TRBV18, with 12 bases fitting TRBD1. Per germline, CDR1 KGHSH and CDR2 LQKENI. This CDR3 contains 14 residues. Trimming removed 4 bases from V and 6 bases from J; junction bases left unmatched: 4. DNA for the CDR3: TGTGCCAGCTCACTCGGGACAGGGGGCTTCGAGCAGTACTTC. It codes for CASSLGTGGFEQYF.

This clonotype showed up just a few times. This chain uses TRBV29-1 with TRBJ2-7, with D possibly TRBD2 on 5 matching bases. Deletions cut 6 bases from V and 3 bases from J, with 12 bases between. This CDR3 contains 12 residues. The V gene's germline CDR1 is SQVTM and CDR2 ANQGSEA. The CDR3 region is CSVRGKNYEQYF. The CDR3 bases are TGCAGCGTACGAGGGAAGAACTACGAGCAGTACTTC.

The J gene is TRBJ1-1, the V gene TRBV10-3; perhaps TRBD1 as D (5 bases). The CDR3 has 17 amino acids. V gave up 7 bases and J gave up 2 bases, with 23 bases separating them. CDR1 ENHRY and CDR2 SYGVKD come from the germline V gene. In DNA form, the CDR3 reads TGTGCCATCACCCCGGGACCCACACGCGGAGATAACACTGAAGCTTTCTTT. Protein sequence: CAITPGPTRGDNTEAFF.

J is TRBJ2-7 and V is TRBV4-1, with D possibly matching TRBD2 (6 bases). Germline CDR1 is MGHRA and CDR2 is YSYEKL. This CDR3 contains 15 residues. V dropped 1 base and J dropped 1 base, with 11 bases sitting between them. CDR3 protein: CASSQVAVGSYEQYF. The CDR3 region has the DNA TGCGCCAGCAGCCAAGTAGCGGTCGGGTCCTACGAGCAGTACTTC.

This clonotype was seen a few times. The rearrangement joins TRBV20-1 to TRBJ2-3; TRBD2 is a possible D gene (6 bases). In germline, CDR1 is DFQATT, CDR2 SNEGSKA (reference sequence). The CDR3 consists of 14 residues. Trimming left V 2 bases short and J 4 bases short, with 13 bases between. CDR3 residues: CSARLAMKADTQYF. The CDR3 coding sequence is TGCAGTGCTAGACTAGCGATGAAGGCAGATACGCAGTATTTT.

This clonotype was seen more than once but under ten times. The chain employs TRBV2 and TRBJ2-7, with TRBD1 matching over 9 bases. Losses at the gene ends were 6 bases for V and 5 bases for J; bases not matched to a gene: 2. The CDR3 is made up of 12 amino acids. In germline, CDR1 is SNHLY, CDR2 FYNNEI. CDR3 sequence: CASRDRGNEQYF. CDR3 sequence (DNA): TGTGCCAGCAGGGACAGGGGCAACGAGCAGTACTTC.

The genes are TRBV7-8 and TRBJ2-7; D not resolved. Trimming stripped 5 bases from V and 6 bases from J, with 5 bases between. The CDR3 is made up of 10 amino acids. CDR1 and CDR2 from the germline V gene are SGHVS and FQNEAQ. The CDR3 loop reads CASSLTEQYF. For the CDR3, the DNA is TGTGCCAGCAGCCTAACCGAGCAGTACTTC. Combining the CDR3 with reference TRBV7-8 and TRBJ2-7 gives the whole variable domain GAGVSQSPRYKVAKRGQDVALRCDPISGHVSLFWYQQALGQGPEFLTYFQNEAQLDKSGLPSDRFFAERPEGSVSTLKIQRTQQEDSAVYLCASSLTEQYFGPGTRLTVT.

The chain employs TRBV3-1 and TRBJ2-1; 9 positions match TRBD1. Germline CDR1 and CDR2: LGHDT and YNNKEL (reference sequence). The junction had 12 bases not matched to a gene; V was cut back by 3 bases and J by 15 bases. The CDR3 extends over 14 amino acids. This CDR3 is CASSHINRDREVFF. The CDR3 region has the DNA TGTGCCAGCAGCCATATCAACCGGGACAGGGAAGTGTTCTTC.

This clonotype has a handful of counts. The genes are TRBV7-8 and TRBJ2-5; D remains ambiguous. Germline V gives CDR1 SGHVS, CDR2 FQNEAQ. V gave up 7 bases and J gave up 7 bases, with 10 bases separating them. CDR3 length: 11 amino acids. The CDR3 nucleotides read TGTGCCAGCACCCCTACGGGGACCCAGTACTTC. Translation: CASTPTGTQYF.

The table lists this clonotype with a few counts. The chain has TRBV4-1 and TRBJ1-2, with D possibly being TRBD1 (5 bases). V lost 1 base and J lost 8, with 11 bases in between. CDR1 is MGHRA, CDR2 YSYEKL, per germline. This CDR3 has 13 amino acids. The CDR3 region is CASSQGSGGGYTF. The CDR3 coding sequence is TGCGCCAGCAGCCAAGGGAGTGGGGGAGGCTACACCTTC.